The clone carrying this T cell receptor (beta chain) was observed a handful of times. What it binds is not known. The time point denotes: newly diagnosed GD, antithyroid drugs for less than 3 months. The authors made the TCR library using RNA they extracted from PBMCs. The sample is drawn from a study of regulatory T cells in long-lasting Graves disease. Study-level findings and limits: Among samples with persistent disease, TRBV28, TRBJ1-2 and TRBJ2-5 were favored.

Germline V gene lookup returns CDR1 MNHNS and CDR2 SASEGT. V lost 3 bases and J lost 7, with 24 bases in between. The CDR3 has 18 amino acids. Relying on iRepertoire HTBI primers and Arm-PCR of CDR3 regions, the team built TCR beta libraries. TCRdb itself ran the multiplex PCR reads through MiXCR, one entry per CDR3 protein. The sample contains some 400,000 distinct CDR3 sequences, 15% of which appear only once. The same data also contributed to another study, on T cells in Graves' hyperthyroidism and ophthalmopathy. According to that study: Patients showing uncontrolled infection, other autoimmune disease, pregnancy or lactation were ineligible.

This chain uses TRBV6-1 with TRBJ2-2; a weak D match, TRBD1 (6 bases). Here the sequenced sample was peripheral blood mononuclear cells (PBMCs), taken at new diagnosis, from a patient treated with antithyroid drugs. The sequence was collected from a woman aged 30 to 39 with Graves disease. The DNA for the CDR3 is TGTGCCAGCAGTGAGTTGACAGGAGTCAAACCTCGGGGCGGGGAGCTGTTTTTT. This gives the protein CASSELTGVKPRGGELFF.